This entry lists 11 T cell receptor beta chains sequenced from one sample in a study of Graves' ophthalmopathy and Graves' hyperthyroidism listed by TCRdb under 2018. Sequencing took place on an Illumina HiSeq 2000. For repertoire sequencing, the TCR beta CDR3 regions were amplified from RNA transcripts. The first round of RT-PCR was done with HTBI primers and the Qiagen OneStep RT-PCR kit, and was followed by a second round of multiplex PCR, then size selection and purification. TCRdb's own reprocessing of the public reads used fastp at Q25 and MiXCR and kept productive beta chains. Each record represents a unique CDR3 protein, reported with the most common genes and DNA among its rows. The sample table shows over a million distinct CDR3 sequences, and about 35% are seen once. The biggest ten clones account for roughly 10% of the sample. The sample consisted of peripheral blood or thyroid tissue (not recorded which). The source of these receptors is an adult man with Graves' hyperthyroidism.

This clonotype was found many times. The chain joins TRBV6-5 to TRBJ1-2; no clear D. Trimming took off 2 bases at V and 6 bases at J, with 16 bases between the two ends. This CDR3 has 15 amino acids. The germline CDR1 and CDR2 sequences are MNHEY and SVGAGI. The CDR3 coding sequence is TGTGCCAGCAGTTACCGACACTTGGCGGGTAATGGCTACACCTTC. Protein: CASSYRHLAGNGYTF.

This clonotype was counted only a few times. V is TRBV19 and J is TRBJ2-7, with 8 bases matching TRBD1. Per the germline V gene, CDR1 is LNHDA and CDR2 is SQIVND (reference sequence). This CDR3 spans 16 amino acids. The V and J ends lost 0 bases and 2 bases, in that order; junction bases with no gene match: 6. This CDR3 reads CASSIDRDRRAYEQYF. Written as DNA, the CDR3 is TGTGCCAGTAGTATAGACCGGGACAGGAGAGCCTACGAGCAGTACTTC. The variable domain in full, completed from reference TRBV19 and TRBJ2-7, reads DGGITQSPKYLFRKEGQNVTLSCEQNLNHDAMYWYRQDPGQGLRLIYYSQIVNDFQKGDIAEGYSVSREKKESFPLTVTSAQKNPTAFYLCASSIDRDRRAYEQYFGPGTRLTVT.

The chain employs TRBV7-2 and TRBJ2-7, with a weak D call TRBD2 (5 bases). The ends were cut back, 6 bases at V and 6 bases at J, with 15 bases in the middle. Germline-derived CDR1 and CDR2 are SGHTA and FQGNSA. The length of the CDR3 is 13 residues. The CDR3 here is CASSFSLASEQYF. In nucleotides, the CDR3 is TGTGCCAGCAGTTTTTCGCTAGCTAGCGAGCAGTACTTC.

The chain combines TRBV9 with TRBJ1-6; tentative D call: TRBD1 (6 bases). The CDR3 contains 15 residues. In germline, CDR1 is SGDLS, CDR2 YYNGEE. V lost 5 bases to trimming and J lost 9 bases, with 18 bases between them. CDR3 sequence (DNA): TGTGCCAGCAGTTACGAGGCAGGGGAGACTTCACCCCTCCACTTT. Translation gives CASSYEAGETSPLHF.

Comments on this clonotype: Since a much larger clone is just one base distant, this may be a read error. The chain links TRBV7-9 to TRBJ1-1, with D hard to call. V lost 5 bases and J 8 bases, leaving 15 bases between the germline ends. CDR1 is SEHNR and CDR2 is FQNEAQ in the germline V gene (reference sequence). CDR3 length: 13 residues. CDR3 loop: CASSPAATEEAFF. The DNA for the CDR3 is TGTGCCAGCAGCCCTGCAGCGACGGAGGAAGCTTTCTTT.

The DNA for the CDR3 is TGTGCCATCAGATCCCCCGGACAGATGAACACTGAAGCTTTCTTT. Translation: CAIRSPGQMNTEAFF. The chain uses TRBV10-3 and TRBJ1-1, with D possibly being TRBD1 (6 bases). The CDR3 sequence is 15 residues long. Germline V gene data show CDR1 as ENHRY and CDR2 as SYGVKD. The germline V and J ends were trimmed by 6 bases and 0 bases, with 14 bases remaining between them.

The rearrangement uses TRBV12-3 or TRBV12-4 and TRBJ2-5, with 13 bases aligning to TRBD2. With V trimmed by 5 bases and J by 6 bases, 12 bases remained unmatched. The CDR3 has 17 amino acids. The CDR3 protein is CASSPYAGTSGIQTQYF. CDR3 DNA: TGTGCCAGCAGTCCGTACGCCGGGACTAGCGGGATCCAGACCCAGTACTTC.

In this sample, this clonotype turned up many times. This sequence joins TRBV12-3 or TRBV12-4 and TRBJ1-2; TRBD1 agrees at 7 bases. The CDR3 has 17 residues. The ends lost 5 bases at V and 5 bases at J; junction bases unmatched: 17. The CDR3: CASSPTPTGTASYGYTF. The DNA for the CDR3 is TGTGCCAGCAGTCCTACTCCGACCGGGACAGCCTCATATGGCTACACCTTC.

Remarks on this clonotype: A read error may explain this, as a much larger clone is one base away. This sequence joins TRBV29-1 and TRBJ2-3; the D gene is possibly TRBD1 (7 bases). The CDR3 runs 13 residues. CDR1 SQVTM and CDR2 ANQGSEA come from the germline V gene. This CDR3 is CSSARGAADTQYF. The CDR3 nucleotides read TGCAGTTCTGCCAGGGGGGCGGCAGATACGCAGTATTTT.

The genes are TRBV29-1 and TRBJ2-5; D might be TRBD2 (6 bases). This CDR3 is 13 amino acids long. The V and J ends lost 5 bases and 4 bases respectively, with 14 bases between them. Germline lookup yields CDR1 SQVTM and CDR2 ANQGSEA. For the CDR3, the DNA is TGCAGCGTTTACGGGGCCGGGGGAGAGACCCAGTACTTC. Amino acid sequence: CSVYGAGGETQYF.

The chain recombines TRBV20-1 with TRBJ2-7; TRBD2 aligns across 11 bases. V was clipped by 0 bases and J by 0 bases; unmatched bases: 4. The CDR3 spans 16 residues. Per the germline V gene, CDR1 is DFQATT and CDR2 is SNEGSKA (reference sequence). In nucleotides, the CDR3 is TGCAGTGCTAGAGAGCCTAGCGGGAGGAACTCCTACGAGCAGTACTTC. Translation gives CSAREPSGRNSYEQYF.